This T cell receptor (beta chain) was observed in a study of cytomegalovirus exposure and HLA in healthy donors. Overall study findings and caveats: Roughly uniform sequencing depth across donors was assumed, possibly incorrectly. In vitro checks showed that a few CMV-associated chains really do target CMV antigens.

Both 60 Vbeta primers and 13 Jbeta primers went into the PCR. Clones were sequenced by immunoSEQ multiplex PCR, and TCRdb holds only the in-frame ones, with some missing. There are around 100,000 clones in the sample, with roughly 3.5% held by the top ten. Points on this clone: Its antigen is not identified.

Trimming pared 6 bases from V and 3 bases from J, leaving 12 bases between. The CDR3 length is 14 residues. Germline CDR1 reads MNHEY; CDR2 reads SVGAGI. V gene TRBV6-5 combines with J gene TRBJ1-5, with D perhaps TRBD1 (6 bases). Sequences were obtained from PBMCs. The TCR comes from a man between 25 and 39 years old in good health and CMV-seronegative. The CDR3 spells CASRQTGYNQPQHF. In DNA form, the CDR3 reads TGTGCCAGCAGGCAAACAGGGTACAATCAGCCCCAGCATTTT.